Below, 19 T cell receptor beta chains from the same sample are listed, as sequenced in a study of low-dose radiotherapy and immunotherapy resistance in tumors. Time point in this sample: before trial treatment. Primers used for first-strand cDNA, a TRAV- and TRBV-specific set, covered both alpha and beta chains. It was with a constant-region primer and a V-primer adapter that TCRs were amplified over roughly 19 PCR cycles. TCRdb re-called the reads through MiXCR, storing one row per CDR3 protein. The sample has tens of thousands of distinct CDR3 sequences, 15% to 20% seen once. Sequenced material: PBMCs, taken before treatment. The receptors come from a male donor with prostate cancer.

The J gene is TRBJ2-3, the V gene TRBV5-6; D call uncertain. Between the trimmed V and J ends, which lost 0 bases and 7 bases, there was a span of 6 bases. The CDR3 length is 12 residues. Germline loops: CDR1 SGHDT, CDR2 YYEEEE. The CDR3 DNA follows: TGTGCCAGCAGCTTGGTAAGCTATACGCAGTATTTT. It codes for CASSLVSYTQYF.

The chain is built from TRBV5-1 and TRBJ2-1; 13 nucleotides agree with TRBD2. From germline, CDR1 is SGHRS and CDR2 YFSETQ. Germline trimming cut 3 bases from V and 6 bases from J; bases unmatched to any gene: 6. CDR3 length: 16 residues. The CDR3 protein is CASSWRTSGGFNEQFF. The CDR3 nucleotides are TGCGCCAGCAGCTGGCGGACTAGCGGGGGCTTCAATGAGCAGTTCTTC. The full variable domain, its missing parts supplied by reference TRBV5-1 and TRBJ2-1, is KAGVTQTPRYLIKTRGQQVTLSCSPISGHRSVSWYQQTPGQGLQFLFEYFSETQRNKGNFPGRFSGRQFSNSRSEMNVSTLELGDSALYLCASSWRTSGGFNEQFFGPGTRLTVL.

This clonotype was counted ten times or more. This CDR3 is CASSLGRGGQGSEQYF. CDR3 nucleotide sequence: TGTGCCAGCAGCTTAGGTCGCGGCGGCCAGGGGTCCGAGCAGTACTTC. The rearrangement links TRBV7-9 to TRBJ2-7; the D gene is possibly TRBD1 (6 bases). Germline loops: CDR1 SEHNR, CDR2 FQNEAQ (reference sequence). Trimming removed 1 base at V and 6 bases at J, with 19 bases between. This CDR3 spans 16 amino acids.

This clonotype appeared many times. The chain links TRBV18 to TRBJ2-7, with a tentative D call TRBD2 (5 bases). Trimming shortened V by 3 bases and J by 4 bases, and 13 bases separated the two germline ends. The CDR3 spans 14 residues. Germline V lookup: CDR1 KGHSH, CDR2 LQKENI. The CDR3: CASSPRGVPYEQYF. The CDR3 nucleotides are TGTGCCAGCTCACCCCGGGGAGTCCCTTACGAGCAGTACTTC.

The chain has TRBV5-1 and TRBJ2-1; 7 positions agree with TRBD1. Looked up from germline, CDR1 is SGHRS and CDR2 is YFSETQ. This CDR3 has 17 amino acids. V shed 0 bases, J shed 0 bases, and the junction held 6 bases outside the gene matches. The CDR3 here is CASSLARGQSSYNEQFF. The CDR3 coding sequence is TGCGCCAGCAGCTTGGCCCGGGGACAGAGCTCCTACAATGAGCAGTTCTTC.

On this clonotype: A much more abundant neighbour one base away suggests this may be a read error. The chain employs TRBV29-1 and TRBJ2-2, with 9 positions matching TRBD2. CDR3 length: 13 amino acids. CDR1 is SQVTM and CDR2 is ANQGSEA in the germline V gene. CDR3 nucleotides: TGCAGCGGGAGCGGGGGGAACACCGGGGAGATGTTTTTT. It translates to CSGSGGNTGEMFF.

This clonotype showed up many times. The J gene is TRBJ1-6, the V gene TRBV18; tentatively, D is TRBD1 (6 bases). The CDR3 has 14 amino acids. CDR1 is KGHSH and CDR2 is LQKENI in the germline V gene. V lost 6 bases and J 9 bases, leaving 15 bases between the germline ends. CDR3 region: CASSHRDGASPLHF. DNA of the CDR3: TGTGCCAGCTCCCACAGGGACGGTGCTTCACCCCTCCACTTT.

This clonotype was recorded many times. The chain combines TRBV19 with TRBJ2-1; 7 nucleotides agree with TRBD2. The CDR3 extends over 14 amino acids. V was clipped by 5 bases and J by 9 bases; unmatched bases: 10. Germline V CDR1 and CDR2: LNHDA, SQIVND (reference sequence). DNA of the CDR3: TGTGCCAGTAGTGGACTGAAGGGCGGGGGTGAGCAGTTCTTC. Translation gives CASSGLKGGGEQFF. The full variable domain, rest sourced from reference TRBV19 and TRBJ2-1, is DGGITQSPKYLFRKEGQNVTLSCEQNLNHDAMYWYRQDPGQGLRLIYYSQIVNDFQKGDIAEGYSVSREKKESFPLTVTSAQKNPTAFYLCASSGLKGGGEQFFGPGTRLTVL.

This chain joins TRBV5-1 and TRBJ2-3; 7 bases are a match to TRBD2. V was clipped by 0 bases and J by 6 bases; unmatched bases: 10. There are 16 residues in the CDR3. The germline V gene encodes CDR1 SGHRS and CDR2 YFSETQ. The CDR3 loop reads CASSLAGSGEGDTQYF. Written as DNA, the CDR3 is TGCGCCAGCAGCTTGGCCGGGTCGGGGGAGGGTGATACGCAGTATTTT. The full variable domain, with the rest looked up from reference TRBV5-1 and TRBJ2-3, is KAGVTQTPRYLIKTRGQQVTLSCSPISGHRSVSWYQQTPGQGLQFLFEYFSETQRNKGNFPGRFSGRQFSNSRSEMNVSTLELGDSALYLCASSLAGSGEGDTQYFGPGTRLTVL.

As to this clonotype: A read error is likely here: a far larger clone is one base away. The J gene is TRBJ2-5, the V gene TRBV6-2 or TRBV6-3; D unclear. CDR1 is MNHEY, CDR2 SVGEGT, per germline. The CDR3 covers 10 residues. The CDR3 is CVSKEISPCF. In DNA form, the CDR3 reads TGTGTCAGCAAGGAGATCTCTCCGTGCTTC.

As for this clonotype: This sequence may be a read error, since a much larger clone differs from it by one base. The genes are TRBV7-6 and TRBJ2-1; weak D call: TRBD1 (6 bases). The V end lost 5 bases, the J end lost 10 bases, and 18 bases lay between the germline ends. Germline V gene sequence: CDR1 SGHVS, CDR2 FNYEAQ. The CDR3 runs 14 residues. The CDR3 spells CASSATGSSYEQFF. In DNA form, the CDR3 reads TGTGCCAGCAGCGCTACAGGGAGCTCCTACGAGCAGTTCTTC.

This clonotype was observed at least ten times. At one end, the junction sequence differs from germline, possibly due to a read error. The chain couples TRBV13 to TRBJ2-5; maybe TRBD2 (7 bases). CDR3 length: 17 amino acids. Germline loops: CDR1 PRHDT, CDR2 FYEKMQ (reference sequence). The CDR3 DNA sequence: TGTGCCACCAGCAGAGGGGGTTTATTAGCCGGCGGGGGGACCCAGTACTTC. This sequence encodes CATSRGGLLAGGGTQYF. The variable domain in full, completed from reference TRBV13 and TRBJ2-5, reads AAGVIQSPRHLIKEKRETATLKCYPIPRHDTVYWYQQGPGQDPQFLISFYEKMQSDKGSIPDRFSAQQFSDYHSELNMSSLELGDSALYFCATSRGGLLAGGGTQYFGPGTRLLVL.

Ten or more counts support this clonotype. The chain joins TRBV5-1 to TRBJ2-1, with D perhaps matching TRBD2 (6 bases). V lost 3 bases and J 0 bases, leaving 10 bases between the germline ends. The CDR3 runs 15 residues. CDR1 SGHRS and CDR2 YFSETQ come from the germline V gene. The CDR3 DNA sequence: TGCGCCAGCAGCTCAGAAGCGGGCTCCTACAATGAGCAGTTCTTC. This gives the protein CASSSEAGSYNEQFF.

V usage is TRBV9 and J usage is TRBJ1-1; 9 nucleotides agree with TRBD1. Trimming cost V 2 bases and J 3 bases; bases outside gene matches: 5. The CDR3 runs to 15 residues. CDR1 is SGDLS and CDR2 is YYNGEE in the germline V gene. Here the CDR3 DNA reads TGTGCCAGCAGCGTGGGGGACAGGGTTGACACTGAAGCTTTCTTT. Its translation: CASSVGDRVDTEAFF.

The J gene is TRBJ2-7, the V gene TRBV6-1, with D possibly matching TRBD2 (7 bases). The ends were cut back, 3 bases at V and 0 bases at J, with 9 bases in the middle. CDR1 MNHNS and CDR2 SASEGT come from the germline V gene. The CDR3 has 14 residues. CDR3 sequence reads: CASSERGHSYEQYF. As DNA, the CDR3 is TGTGCCAGCAGTGAGCGGGGGCACTCCTACGAGCAGTACTTC.

There are many counts of this clonotype. The genes are TRBV11-2 and TRBJ2-3, with 8 bases matching TRBD2. With V trimmed by 3 bases and J by 0 bases, 5 bases remained unmatched. The CDR3 totals 16 residues. Germline V gives CDR1 SGHAT, CDR2 FQNNGV. The chain's CDR3 is CASSLVAGYSTDTQYF. CDR3 bases: TGTGCCAGCAGCTTGGTAGCGGGGTATAGCACAGATACGCAGTATTTT.

This clonotype was picked up many times. The chain is built from TRBV2 and TRBJ2-5; 10 bases map to TRBD1. Trimming took 2 bases from V and 4 from J; bases not matched to a gene: 4. The length of the CDR3 is 15 residues. CDR1 and CDR2 (germline): SNHLY, FYNNEI. The CDR3 reads CASSEFRQGAETQYF. CDR3 DNA: TGTGCCAGCAGTGAATTCCGACAGGGGGCAGAGACCCAGTACTTC.

This clonotype has a count of ten or more. The chain carries TRBV5-1 and TRBJ2-5; a possible D gene is TRBD1 (6 bases). Trimming took 0 bases from V and 4 from J, leaving 13 bases between them. This CDR3 region has 15 residues. Germline loops: CDR1 SGHRS, CDR2 YFSETQ. The CDR3 region is CASSLAQGSGETQYF. CDR3 DNA sequence: TGCGCCAGCAGCTTGGCTCAGGGGTCGGGAGAGACCCAGTACTTC.

This clonotype was seen at least ten times. V and J are TRBV3-1 and TRBJ2-7, with 11 bases lining up with TRBD1. This CDR3 spans 16 amino acids. The V segment lost 4 bases and the J segment 6 bases; nucleotides outside the gene matches: 11. Germline V gives CDR1 LGHDT, CDR2 YNNKEL (reference sequence). The CDR3 here is CASSPLGWTGGGEQYF. The CDR3 region has the DNA TGTGCCAGCAGCCCCTTGGGGTGGACAGGGGGCGGCGAGCAGTACTTC.